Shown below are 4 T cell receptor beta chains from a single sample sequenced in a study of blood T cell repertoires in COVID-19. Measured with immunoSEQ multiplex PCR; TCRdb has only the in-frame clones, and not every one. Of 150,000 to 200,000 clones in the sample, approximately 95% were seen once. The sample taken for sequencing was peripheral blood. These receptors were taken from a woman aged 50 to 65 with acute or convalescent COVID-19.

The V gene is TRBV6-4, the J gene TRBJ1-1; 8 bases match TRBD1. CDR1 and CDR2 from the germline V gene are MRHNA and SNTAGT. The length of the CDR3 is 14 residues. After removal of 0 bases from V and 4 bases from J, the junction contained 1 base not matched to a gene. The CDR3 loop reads CASSDSDRATEAFF. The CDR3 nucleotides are TGTGCCAGCAGTGACTCGGACAGGGCCACTGAAGCTTTCTTT.

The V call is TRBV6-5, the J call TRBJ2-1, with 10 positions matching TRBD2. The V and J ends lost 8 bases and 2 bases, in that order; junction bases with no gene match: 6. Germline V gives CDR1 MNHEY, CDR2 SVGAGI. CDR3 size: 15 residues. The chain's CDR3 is CASGSLAGAYNEQFF. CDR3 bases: TGTGCCAGCGGCAGTCTAGCGGGAGCCTACAATGAGCAGTTCTTC.

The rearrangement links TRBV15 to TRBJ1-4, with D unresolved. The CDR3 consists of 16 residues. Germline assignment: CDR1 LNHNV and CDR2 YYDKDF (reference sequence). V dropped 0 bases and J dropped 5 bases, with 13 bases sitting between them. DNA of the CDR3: TGTGCCACCAGCAGAGAAAACCCAGATCGAAATGAAAAACTGTTTTTT. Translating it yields CATSRENPDRNEKLFF.

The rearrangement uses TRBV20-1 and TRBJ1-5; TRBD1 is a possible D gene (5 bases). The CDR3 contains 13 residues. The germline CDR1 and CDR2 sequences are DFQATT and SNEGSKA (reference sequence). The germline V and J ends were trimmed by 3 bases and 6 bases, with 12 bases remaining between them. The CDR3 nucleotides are TGCAGTGCTAGTTTAGGGGTGAGTCAGCCCCAGCATTTT. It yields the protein CSASLGVSQPQHF.